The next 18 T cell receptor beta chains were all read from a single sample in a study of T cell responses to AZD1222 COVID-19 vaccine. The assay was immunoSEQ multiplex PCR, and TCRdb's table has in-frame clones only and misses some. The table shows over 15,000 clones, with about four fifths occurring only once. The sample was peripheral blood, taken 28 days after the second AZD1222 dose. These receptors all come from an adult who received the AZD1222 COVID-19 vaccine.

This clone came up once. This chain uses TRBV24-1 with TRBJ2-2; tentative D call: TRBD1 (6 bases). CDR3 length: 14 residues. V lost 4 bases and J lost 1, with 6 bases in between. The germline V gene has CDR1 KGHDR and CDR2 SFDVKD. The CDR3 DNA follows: TGTGCCACCAGTGACAGGGGGAACACCGGGGAGCTGTTTTTT. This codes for CATSDRGNTGELFF.

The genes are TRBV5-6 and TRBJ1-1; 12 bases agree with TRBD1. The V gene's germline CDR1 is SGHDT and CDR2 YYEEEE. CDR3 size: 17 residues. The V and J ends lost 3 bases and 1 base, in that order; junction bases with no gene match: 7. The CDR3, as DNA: TGTGCCAGCAGCTCGGTGGGACAGGGGGCCGGGAACACTGAAGCTTTCTTT. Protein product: CASSSVGQGAGNTEAFF.

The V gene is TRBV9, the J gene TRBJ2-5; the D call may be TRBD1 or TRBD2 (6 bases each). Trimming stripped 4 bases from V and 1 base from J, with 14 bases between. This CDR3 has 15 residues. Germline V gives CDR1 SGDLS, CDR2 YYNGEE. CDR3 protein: CASSPGAVSQETQYF. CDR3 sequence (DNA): TGTGCCAGCAGCCCGGGGGCAGTATCCCAAGAGACCCAGTACTTC.

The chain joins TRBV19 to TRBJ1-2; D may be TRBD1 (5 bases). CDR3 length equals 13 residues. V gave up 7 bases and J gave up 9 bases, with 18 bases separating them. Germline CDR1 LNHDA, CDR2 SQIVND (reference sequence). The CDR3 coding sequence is TGTGCCAGTAAATCGCAACAAGGGGAGAGCTACACCTTC. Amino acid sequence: CASKSQQGESYTF.

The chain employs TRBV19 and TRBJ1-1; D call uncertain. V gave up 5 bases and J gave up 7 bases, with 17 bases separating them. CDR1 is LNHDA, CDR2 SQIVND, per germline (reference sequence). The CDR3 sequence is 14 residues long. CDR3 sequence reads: CASSGSPTWGEAFF. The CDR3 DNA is TGTGCCAGTAGTGGCTCACCAACGTGGGGTGAAGCTTTCTTT.

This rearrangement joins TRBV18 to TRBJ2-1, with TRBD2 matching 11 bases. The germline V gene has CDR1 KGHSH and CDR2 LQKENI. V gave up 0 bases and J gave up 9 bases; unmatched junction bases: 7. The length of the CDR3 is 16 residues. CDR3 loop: CASSPPLIAGGGEQFF. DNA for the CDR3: TGTGCCAGCTCACCACCTTTGATAGCGGGAGGGGGTGAGCAGTTCTTC.

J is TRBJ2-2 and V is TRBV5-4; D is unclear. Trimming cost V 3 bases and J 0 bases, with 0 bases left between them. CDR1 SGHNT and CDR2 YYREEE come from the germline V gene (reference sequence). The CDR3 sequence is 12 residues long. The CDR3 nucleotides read TGTGCCAGCAGCTCGAACACCGGGGAGCTGTTTTTT. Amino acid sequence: CASSSNTGELFF.

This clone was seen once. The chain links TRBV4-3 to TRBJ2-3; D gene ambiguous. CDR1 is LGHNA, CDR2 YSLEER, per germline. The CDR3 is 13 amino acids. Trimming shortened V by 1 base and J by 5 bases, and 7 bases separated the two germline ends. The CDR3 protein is CASSQAARDTQYF. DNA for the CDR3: TGCGCCAGCAGCCAAGCGGCTAGAGATACGCAGTATTTT.

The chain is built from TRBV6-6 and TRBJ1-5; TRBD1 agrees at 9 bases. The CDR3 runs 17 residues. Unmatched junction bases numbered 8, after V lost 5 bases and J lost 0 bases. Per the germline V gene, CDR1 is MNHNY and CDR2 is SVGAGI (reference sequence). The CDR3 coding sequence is TGTGCCAGCAGTCGACCGGGACAGGGCTATAGCAATCAGCCCCAGCATTTT. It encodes CASSRPGQGYSNQPQHF.

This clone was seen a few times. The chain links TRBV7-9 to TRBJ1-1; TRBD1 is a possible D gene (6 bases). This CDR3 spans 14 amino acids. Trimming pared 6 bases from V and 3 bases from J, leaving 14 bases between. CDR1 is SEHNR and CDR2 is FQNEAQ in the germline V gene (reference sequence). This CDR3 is CASSLQGGYTEAFF. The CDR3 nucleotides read TGTGCCAGCAGTCTACAGGGAGGGTACACTGAAGCTTTCTTT.

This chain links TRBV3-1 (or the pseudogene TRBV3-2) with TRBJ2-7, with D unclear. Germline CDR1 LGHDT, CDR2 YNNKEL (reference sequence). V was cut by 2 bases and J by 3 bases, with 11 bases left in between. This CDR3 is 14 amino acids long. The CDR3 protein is CASSQSLVRYEQYF. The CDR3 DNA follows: TGTGCCAGCAGCCAATCTCTAGTTCGCTACGAGCAGTACTTC.

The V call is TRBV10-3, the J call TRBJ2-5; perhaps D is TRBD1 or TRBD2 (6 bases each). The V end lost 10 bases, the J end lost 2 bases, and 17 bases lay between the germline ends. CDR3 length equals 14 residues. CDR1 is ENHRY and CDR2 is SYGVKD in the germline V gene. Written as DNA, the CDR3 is TGTGCCACCCGGAGGGGGTCTGATCAAGAGACCCAGTACTTC. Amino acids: CATRRGSDQETQYF.

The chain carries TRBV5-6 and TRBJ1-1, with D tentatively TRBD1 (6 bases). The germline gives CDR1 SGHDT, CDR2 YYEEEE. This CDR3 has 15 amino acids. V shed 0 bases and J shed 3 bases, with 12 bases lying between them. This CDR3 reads CASSLDNREDTEAFF. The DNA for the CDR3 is TGTGCCAGCAGCTTGGATAACAGGGAGGACACTGAAGCTTTCTTT.

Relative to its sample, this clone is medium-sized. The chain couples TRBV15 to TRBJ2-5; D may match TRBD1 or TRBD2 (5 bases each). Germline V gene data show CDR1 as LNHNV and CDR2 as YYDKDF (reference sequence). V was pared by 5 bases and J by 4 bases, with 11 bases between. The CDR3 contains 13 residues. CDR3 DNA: TGTGCCACCAGCGGCTTTGGGGGAGAGACCCAGTACTTC. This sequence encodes CATSGFGGETQYF.

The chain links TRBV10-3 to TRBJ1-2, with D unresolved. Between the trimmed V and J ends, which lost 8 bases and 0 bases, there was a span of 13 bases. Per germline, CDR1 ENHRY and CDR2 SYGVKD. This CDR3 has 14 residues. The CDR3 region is CAIWRTNTNYGYTF. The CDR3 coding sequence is TGTGCCATCTGGAGGACTAATACTAACTATGGCTACACCTTC.

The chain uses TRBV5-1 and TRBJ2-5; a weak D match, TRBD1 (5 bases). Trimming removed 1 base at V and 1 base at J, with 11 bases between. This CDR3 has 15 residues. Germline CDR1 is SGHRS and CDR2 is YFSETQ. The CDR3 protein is CASSLLARGQETQYF. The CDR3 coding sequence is TGCGCCAGCAGCTTGTTAGCTAGGGGCCAAGAGACCCAGTACTTC.

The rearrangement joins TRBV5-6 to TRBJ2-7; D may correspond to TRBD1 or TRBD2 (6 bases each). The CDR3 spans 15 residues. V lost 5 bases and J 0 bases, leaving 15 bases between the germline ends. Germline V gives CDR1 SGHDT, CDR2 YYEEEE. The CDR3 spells CASRIGGRASYEQYF. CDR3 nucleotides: TGTGCCAGCAGAATAGGGGGGCGCGCCTCCTACGAGCAGTACTTC.

The chain's CDR3 is CASSSETGYSNQPQHF. The CDR3 coding sequence is TGTGCCAGCAGTTCCGAGACCGGGTATAGCAATCAGCCCCAGCATTTT. The J gene is TRBJ1-5, the V gene TRBV6-6; D remains ambiguous. V lost 4 bases and J 0 bases, leaving 13 bases between the germline ends. CDR1 and CDR2 from the germline V gene are MNHNY and SVGAGI (reference sequence). The CDR3 is 16 amino acids.